The 21 T cell receptor beta chains below come from one sample, sequenced in a study of T-cell memory formation after mild COVID-19. Via MiXCR, TCRdb re-called the 5' RACE reads, giving one row per CDR3 protein. In the table there are about 190,000 distinct CDR3 sequences, around 16% of which are singletons. Input material: PBMCs or a T cell subset sorted from them (not recorded which). Every receptor here comes from an adult woman who had mild COVID-19 (a few samples of this study predate the infection). Cell type and time point are not known.

This rearrangement joins TRBV27 to TRBJ1-6, with D unresolved. With 2 bases removed from V and 11 bases from J, the gap between germline ends came to 10 bases. This CDR3 comprises 13 residues. The V gene's germline CDR1 is MNHEY and CDR2 SMNVEV (reference sequence). Here the CDR3 DNA reads TGTGCCAGCAGTTTAACAGTCGAGACACCCCTCCACTTT. This translates into CASSLTVETPLHF.

V gene TRBV20-1 combines with J gene TRBJ2-1; D remains ambiguous. CDR3 length: 14 amino acids. Germline V CDR1 and CDR2: DFQATT, SNEGSKA (reference sequence). The germline V and J ends were trimmed by 6 bases and 9 bases, with 21 bases remaining between them. CDR3 region: CSAALDQQRSEQFF. As DNA, the CDR3 is TGCAGTGCCGCCCTAGACCAACAACGTAGTGAGCAGTTCTTC.

This clonotype was counted a few times. The chain links TRBV5-6 to TRBJ1-4; 9 bases match TRBD1. The CDR3 runs 15 residues. The V gene end was trimmed by 4 bases and the J gene end by 6 bases; junction bases not matched to a gene: 7. CDR1 and CDR2 (germline): SGHDT, YYEEEE. As DNA, the CDR3 is TGTGCCAGCAGCGCTAGACAGGGGGACTATGAAAAACTGTTTTTT. Residues: CASSARQGDYEKLFF. Drawing the rest from reference TRBV5-6 and TRBJ1-4, the complete variable domain is DAGVTQSPTHLIKTRGQQVTLRCSPKSGHDTVSWYQQALGQGPQFIFQYYEEEERQRGNFPDRFSGHQFPNYSSELNVNALLLGDSALYLCASSARQGDYEKLFFGSGTQLSVL.

There are a few counts of this clonotype. The rearrangement joins TRBV5-1 to TRBJ2-2, with D possibly matching TRBD1 (6 bases). CDR1 and CDR2 from the germline V gene are SGHRS and YFSETQ. Trimming cost V 3 bases and J 3 bases, with 9 bases left between them. The CDR3 loop spans 14 amino acids. The CDR3 spells CASSSRTDTGELFF. The CDR3 DNA is TGCGCCAGCAGCTCCAGGACAGACACCGGGGAGCTGTTTTTT.

This chain connects TRBV2 to TRBJ2-2; D perhaps matches TRBD1 (6 bases). Germline V gives CDR1 SNHLY, CDR2 FYNNEI. CDR3 length: 13 residues. Trimming left V 6 bases short and J 7 bases short, with 12 bases between. The CDR3 DNA reads as TGTGCCAGCAGGGGAGCCAGGGGCGGGGAGCTGTTTTTT. It codes for CASRGARGGELFF.

This clonotype occurred a few times. The chain couples TRBV29-1 to TRBJ2-3, with D unresolved. Germline CDR1 is SQVTM and CDR2 is ANQGSEA. CDR3 size: 14 residues. The V end was cut by 1 base, the J end by 5 bases, with 13 bases between. CDR3 DNA sequence: TGCAGCGTTGAAGCCTCGGACCGCCTAGATACGCAGTATTTT. Translation: CSVEASDRLDTQYF.

The chain employs TRBV12-3 or TRBV12-4 and TRBJ2-1, with a possible D match to TRBD2 (7 bases). Deletions cut 3 bases from V and 8 bases from J, with 20 bases between. The CDR3 runs to 16 residues. CDR3: CASSFLAARGGDEQFF. The CDR3 DNA is TGTGCCAGCAGTTTTTTAGCGGCAAGGGGGGGCGATGAGCAGTTCTTC.

This chain uses TRBV6-2 or TRBV6-3 with TRBJ1-2, with no clear D. CDR1 and CDR2 (germline): MNHEY, SVGEGT. Trimming took off 5 bases at V and 8 bases at J, with 18 bases between the two ends. The CDR3 is made up of 14 amino acids. The DNA for the CDR3 is TGTGCCAGCAGTCACCTACTTCGCGGGAACGGCTACACCTTC. Encoded protein: CASSHLLRGNGYTF.

This clonotype has just a few counts. The V gene is TRBV7-2, the J gene TRBJ2-1; 8 bases map to TRBD2. CDR1 is SGHTA and CDR2 is FQGNSA in the germline V gene. J gave up 15 bases and V 2 bases, and 9 bases lay outside the gene matches. The CDR3 covers 13 residues. The CDR3 DNA sequence: TGTGCCAGCAGCTTAAGCGGGAGCCAGCCATTGTTCTTC. Protein: CASSLSGSQPLFF.

The chain is built from TRBV20-1 and TRBJ2-1; 8 positions match TRBD1. Trimming took 5 bases from V and 3 from J; bases not matched to a gene: 9. The CDR3 has 15 amino acids. Germline V lookup: CDR1 DFQATT, CDR2 SNEGSKA (reference sequence). The DNA for the CDR3 is TGCAGTGCTGTGGGTGGGACAGGTCACTACAATGAGCAGTTCTTC. Amino acids: CSAVGGTGHYNEQFF.

The gene calls are TRBV28 and TRBJ2-1; TRBD2 aligns across 13 bases. Trimming removed 5 bases from V and 5 bases from J; junction bases left unmatched: 3. Germline values: CDR1 MDHEN, CDR2 SYDVKM. This CDR3 has 15 amino acids. The CDR3 is CASSRGTSGNNEQFF. For the CDR3, the DNA is TGTGCCAGCAGTCGCGGGACTAGCGGGAACAATGAGCAGTTCTTC.

This clonotype was observed a few times. The V gene is TRBV14, the J gene TRBJ2-1, with 10 bases lining up with TRBD2. This CDR3 comprises 16 residues. V lost 2 bases to trimming and J lost 5 bases; unmatched junction nucleotides: 6. CDR1 SGHDN and CDR2 FVKESK come from the germline V gene. This chain's CDR3 is CASSQSLAGLHNEQFF. The CDR3 DNA is TGTGCCAGCAGCCAATCACTAGCGGGACTCCACAATGAGCAGTTCTTC.

This clonotype showed up just a few times. The rearrangement joins TRBV9 to TRBJ2-4, with 8 bases identical to TRBD1. The CDR3 runs to 13 residues. The germline V gene encodes CDR1 SGDLS and CDR2 YYNGEE. After removal of 3 bases from V and 10 bases from J, the junction contained 6 bases not matched to a gene. CDR3 in amino acids: CASSGTGSTIQYF. The CDR3 region has the DNA TGTGCCAGCAGCGGGACAGGGAGTACAATTCAGTACTTC.

The rearrangement joins TRBV27 to TRBJ2-7; possible D gene TRBD2, 6 bases. Trimming pared 7 bases from V and 1 base from J, leaving 14 bases between. The germline CDR1 and CDR2 sequences are MNHEY and SMNVEV (reference sequence). This CDR3 has 14 amino acids. CDR3 nucleotides: TGTGCCAGCATGAAGAGGGAGGTTTCCTACGAGCAGTACTTC. Its protein is CASMKREVSYEQYF.

This clonotype was seen a few times. The chain links TRBV15 to TRBJ2-7; no definite D call. The germline CDR1 and CDR2 sequences are LNHNV and YYDKDF (reference sequence). The length of the CDR3 is 17 residues. V lost 0 bases to trimming and J lost 0 bases, with 15 bases between them. CDR3 region: CATSRDLSRPVSYEQYF. CDR3 DNA: TGTGCCACCAGCAGAGATCTCTCTAGGCCGGTCTCCTACGAGCAGTACTTC.

The chain employs TRBV3-1 and TRBJ1-1, with no clear D. Germline values: CDR1 LGHDT, CDR2 YNNKEL (reference sequence). The CDR3 has 16 amino acids. The V and J ends lost 1 base and 1 base respectively, with 13 bases between them. CDR3 bases: TGTGCCAGCAGCCAAGTTTTCGGCAGAGGGAACACTGAAGCTTTCTTT. Its translation is CASSQVFGRGNTEAFF.

J is TRBJ2-3 and V is TRBV12-3 or TRBV12-4; 7 nucleotides agree with TRBD2. This CDR3 has 14 amino acids. Germline trimming cut 7 bases from V and 7 bases from J; bases unmatched to any gene: 11. The CDR3 is CASTDRDYSNTQYF. The CDR3 DNA follows: TGTGCCAGCACCGACCGGGACTATTCAAATACGCAGTATTTT.

This clonotype was picked up a small number of times. The chain couples TRBV5-1 to TRBJ2-6; D gene uncertain. This CDR3 comprises 15 residues. The germline gives CDR1 SGHRS, CDR2 YFSETQ. V was cut by 0 bases and J by 5 bases, with 9 bases left in between. The CDR3 DNA sequence: TGCGCCAGCAGCTTGGACATCTCAAGGGCCAACGTCCTGACTTTC. As protein: CASSLDISRANVLTF. The complete variable domain, with remaining parts taken from reference TRBV5-1 and TRBJ2-6, reads KAGVTQTPRYLIKTRGQQVTLSCSPISGHRSVSWYQQTPGQGLQFLFEYFSETQRNKGNFPGRFSGRQFSNSRSEMNVSTLELGDSALYLCASSLDISRANVLTFGAGSRLTVL.

This clonotype was observed many times. The chain joins TRBV12-3 or TRBV12-4 to TRBJ2-7, with D possibly matching TRBD2 (6 bases). CDR3 length equals 16 residues. With 2 bases removed from V and 4 bases from J, the gap between germline ends came to 18 bases. The CDR3 DNA reads TGTGCCAGCAGTTTAAGGGCGGGGCTCGGATCATACGAGCAGTACTTC. Its protein product is CASSLRAGLGSYEQYF.

On this clonotype itself: Sequence at one end of the junction differs from germline and may be a read error. This chain connects TRBV6-1 to TRBJ1-1; D ambiguous. Germline V CDR1 and CDR2: MNHNS, SASEGT. The CDR3 is made up of 11 amino acids. DNA of the CDR3: TGTGCCAGCAGTGAAGCCTTTAGTCCGGATTTT. Its translation is CASSEAFSPDF.

Many counts were recorded for this clonotype. The V call is TRBV5-5, the J call TRBJ1-1; D not certain. The ends were cut back, 1 base at V and 1 base at J, with 8 bases in the middle. The CDR3 sequence is 14 residues long. The germline gives CDR1 SGHKS, CDR2 YYEKEE (reference sequence). CDR3 protein: CASSLLVENTEAFF. The CDR3 nucleotides read TGTGCCAGCAGCTTGTTGGTAGAGAACACTGAAGCTTTCTTT.